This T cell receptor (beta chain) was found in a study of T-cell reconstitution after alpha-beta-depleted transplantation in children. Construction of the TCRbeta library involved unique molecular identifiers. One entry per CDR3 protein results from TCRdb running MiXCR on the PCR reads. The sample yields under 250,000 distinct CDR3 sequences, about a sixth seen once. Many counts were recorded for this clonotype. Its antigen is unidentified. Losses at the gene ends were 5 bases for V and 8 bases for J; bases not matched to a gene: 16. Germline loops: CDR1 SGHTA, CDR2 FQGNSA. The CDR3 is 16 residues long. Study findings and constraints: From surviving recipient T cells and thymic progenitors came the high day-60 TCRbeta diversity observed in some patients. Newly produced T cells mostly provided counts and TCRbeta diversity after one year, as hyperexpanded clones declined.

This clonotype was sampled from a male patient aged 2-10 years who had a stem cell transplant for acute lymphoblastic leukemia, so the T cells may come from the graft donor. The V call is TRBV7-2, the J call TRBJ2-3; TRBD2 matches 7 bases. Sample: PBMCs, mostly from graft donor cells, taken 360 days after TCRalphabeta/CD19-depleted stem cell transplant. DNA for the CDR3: TGTGCCAGCAGCCTCCGCGGGGGTTTCAGATCGGCTACGCAGTATTTT. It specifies CASSLRGGFRSATQYF.